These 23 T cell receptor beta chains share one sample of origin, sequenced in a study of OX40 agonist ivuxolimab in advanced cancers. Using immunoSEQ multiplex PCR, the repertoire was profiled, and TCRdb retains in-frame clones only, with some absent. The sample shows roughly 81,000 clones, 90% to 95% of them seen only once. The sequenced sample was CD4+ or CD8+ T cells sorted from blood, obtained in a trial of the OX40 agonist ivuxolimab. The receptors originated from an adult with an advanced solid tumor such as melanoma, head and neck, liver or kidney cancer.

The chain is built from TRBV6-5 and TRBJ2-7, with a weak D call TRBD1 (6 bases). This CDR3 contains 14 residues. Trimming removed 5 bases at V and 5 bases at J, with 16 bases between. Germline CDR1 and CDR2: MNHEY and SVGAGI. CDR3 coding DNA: TGTGCCAGCAGTCTTAGGGGGTCTCAACACGAGCAGTACTTC. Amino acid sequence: CASSLRGSQHEQYF.

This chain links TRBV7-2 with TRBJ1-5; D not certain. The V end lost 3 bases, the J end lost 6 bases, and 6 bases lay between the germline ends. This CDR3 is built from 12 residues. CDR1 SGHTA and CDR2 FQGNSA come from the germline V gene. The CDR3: CASSFIGQPQHF. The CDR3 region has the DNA TGTGCCAGCAGCTTCATAGGTCAGCCCCAGCATTTT. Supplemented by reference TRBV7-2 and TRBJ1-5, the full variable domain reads GAGVSQSPSNKVTEKGKDVELRCDPISGHTALYWYRQSLGQGLEFLIYFQGNSAPDKSGLPSDRFSAERTGGSVSTLTIQRTQQEDSAVYLCASSFIGQPQHFGDGTRLSIL.

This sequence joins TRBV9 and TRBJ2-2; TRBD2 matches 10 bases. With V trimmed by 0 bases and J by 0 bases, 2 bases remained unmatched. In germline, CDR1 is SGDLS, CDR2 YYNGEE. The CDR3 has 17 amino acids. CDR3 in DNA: TGTGCCAGCAGCGTAGGGACTAGCGGAGCGAACACCGGGGAGCTGTTTTTT. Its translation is CASSVGTSGANTGELFF.

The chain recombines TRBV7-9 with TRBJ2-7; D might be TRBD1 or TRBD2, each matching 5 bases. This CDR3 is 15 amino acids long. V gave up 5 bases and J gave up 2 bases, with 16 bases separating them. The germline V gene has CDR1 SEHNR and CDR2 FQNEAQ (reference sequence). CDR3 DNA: TGTGCCAGCAGCAGTACCGGGACGCTGACCTACGAGCAGTACTTC. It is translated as CASSSTGTLTYEQYF.

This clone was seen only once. The CDR3 DNA reads as TGTGCCAGCAGCTTGACTAGCGGGCAAATCTCCTACGAGCAGTACTTC. This translates into CASSLTSGQISYEQYF. The chain joins TRBV5-5 to TRBJ2-7, with 9 bases matching TRBD2. V gave up 1 base and J gave up 0 bases; unmatched junction bases: 5. The CDR3 length is 16 residues. Looked up from germline, CDR1 is SGHKS and CDR2 is YYEKEE (reference sequence).

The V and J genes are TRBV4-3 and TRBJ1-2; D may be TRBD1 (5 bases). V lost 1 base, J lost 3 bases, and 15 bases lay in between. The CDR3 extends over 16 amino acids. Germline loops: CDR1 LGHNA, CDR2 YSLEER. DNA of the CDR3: TGCGCCAGCAGCCAAGGATCGTCCGACAGAGACTATGGCTACACCTTC. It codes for CASSQGSSDRDYGYTF.

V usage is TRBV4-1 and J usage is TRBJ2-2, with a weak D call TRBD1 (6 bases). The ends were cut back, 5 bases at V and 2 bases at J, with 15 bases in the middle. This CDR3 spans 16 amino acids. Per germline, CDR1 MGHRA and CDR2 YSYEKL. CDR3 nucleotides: TGCGCCAGCAGCGCCCGGGACATATTTAACACCGGGGAGCTGTTTTTT. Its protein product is CASSARDIFNTGELFF.

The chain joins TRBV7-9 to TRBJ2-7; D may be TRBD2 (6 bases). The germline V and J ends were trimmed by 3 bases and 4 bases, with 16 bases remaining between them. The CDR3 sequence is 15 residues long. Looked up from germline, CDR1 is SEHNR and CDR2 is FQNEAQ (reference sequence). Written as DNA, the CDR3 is TGTGCCAGCAGCTTGGGTCGGGAGAATGAGTACGAGCAGTACTTC. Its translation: CASSLGRENEYEQYF.

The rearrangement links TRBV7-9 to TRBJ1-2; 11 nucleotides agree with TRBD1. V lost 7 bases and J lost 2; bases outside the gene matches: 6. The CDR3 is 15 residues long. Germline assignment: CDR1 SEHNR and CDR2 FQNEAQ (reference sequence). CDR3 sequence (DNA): TGTGCCAGCATCTGGACAGGGGGCGAAAACTATGGCTACACCTTC. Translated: CASIWTGGENYGYTF.

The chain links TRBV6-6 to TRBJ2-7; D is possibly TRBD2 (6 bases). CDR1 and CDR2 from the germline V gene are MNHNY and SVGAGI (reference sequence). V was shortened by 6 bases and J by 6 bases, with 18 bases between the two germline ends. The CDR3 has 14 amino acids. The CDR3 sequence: CASSPRDGGSEQYF. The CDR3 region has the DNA TGTGCCAGCAGCCCACGCGACGGGGGTAGCGAGCAGTACTTC.

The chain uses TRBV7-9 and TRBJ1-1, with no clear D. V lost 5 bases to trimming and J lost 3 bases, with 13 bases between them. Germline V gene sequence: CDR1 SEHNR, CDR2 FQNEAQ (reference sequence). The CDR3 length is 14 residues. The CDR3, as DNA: TGTGCCAGCAGCCCATCACCCGAGGACACTGAAGCTTTCTTT. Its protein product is CASSPSPEDTEAFF.

CDR3 DNA sequence: TGTGCCAGCAGTTTCGCCCTCGGACAGGGAATCTATGGCTACACCTTC. Translated: CASSFALGQGIYGYTF. This sequence joins TRBV27 and TRBJ1-2; TRBD1 aligns across 8 bases. From germline, CDR1 is MNHEY and CDR2 SMNVEV (reference sequence). V lost 3 bases, J lost 4 bases, and 10 bases stayed unmatched. The CDR3 length is 16 residues.

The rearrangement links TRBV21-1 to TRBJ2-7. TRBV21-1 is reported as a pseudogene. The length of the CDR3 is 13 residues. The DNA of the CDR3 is TGTGCCAGCAGCAAAGGTCGCCCCAACGAGCAGTACTTC. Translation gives CASSKGRPNEQYF.

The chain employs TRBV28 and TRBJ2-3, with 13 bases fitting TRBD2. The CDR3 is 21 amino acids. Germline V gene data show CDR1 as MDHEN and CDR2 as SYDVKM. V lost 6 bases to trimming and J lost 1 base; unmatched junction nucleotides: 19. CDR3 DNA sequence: TGTGCCAGCAGCAAGAACAGGGGACTAGCGGGACAGGAGGAAGGCACAGATACGCAGTATTTT. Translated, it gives CASSKNRGLAGQEEGTDTQYF.

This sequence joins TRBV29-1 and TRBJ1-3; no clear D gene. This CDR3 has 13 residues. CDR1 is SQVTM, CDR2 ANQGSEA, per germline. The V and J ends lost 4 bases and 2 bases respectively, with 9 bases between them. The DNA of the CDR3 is TGCAGCGTTGGAGAAGACACTGGAAACACCATATATTTT. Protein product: CSVGEDTGNTIYF.

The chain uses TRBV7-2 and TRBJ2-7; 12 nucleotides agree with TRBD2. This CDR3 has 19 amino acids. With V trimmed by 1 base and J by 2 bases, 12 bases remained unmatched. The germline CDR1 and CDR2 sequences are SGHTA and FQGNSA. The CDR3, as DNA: TGTGCCAGCAGCTTAGGTGCCCCAATAGGACTAGCGGGAACCTACGAGCAGTACTTC. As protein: CASSLGAPIGLAGTYEQYF.

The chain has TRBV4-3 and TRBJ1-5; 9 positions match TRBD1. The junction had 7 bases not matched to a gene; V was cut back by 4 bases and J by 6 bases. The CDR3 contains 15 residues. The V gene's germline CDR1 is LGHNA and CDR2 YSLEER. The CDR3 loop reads CASSLGTGSGQPQHF. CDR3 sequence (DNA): TGCGCCAGCAGCCTGGGGACAGGGTCGGGTCAGCCCCAGCATTTT.

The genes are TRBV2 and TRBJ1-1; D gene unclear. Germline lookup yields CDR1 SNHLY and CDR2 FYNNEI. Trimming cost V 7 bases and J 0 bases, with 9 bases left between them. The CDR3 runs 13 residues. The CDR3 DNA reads TGTGCCAGCAAGCCACCGATGAACACTGAAGCTTTCTTT. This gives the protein CASKPPMNTEAFF.

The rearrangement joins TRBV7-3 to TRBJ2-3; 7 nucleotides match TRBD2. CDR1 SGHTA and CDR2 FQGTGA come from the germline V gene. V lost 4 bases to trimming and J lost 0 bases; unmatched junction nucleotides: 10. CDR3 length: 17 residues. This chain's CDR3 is CASSSPRDYASTDTQYF. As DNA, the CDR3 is TGTGCCAGCAGCTCGCCCCGGGACTACGCTAGCACAGATACGCAGTATTTT.

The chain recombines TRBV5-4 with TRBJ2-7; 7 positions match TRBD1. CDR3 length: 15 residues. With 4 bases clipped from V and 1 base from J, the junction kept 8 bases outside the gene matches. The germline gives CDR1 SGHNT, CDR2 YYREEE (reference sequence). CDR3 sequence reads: CASSIGQAYSYEQYF. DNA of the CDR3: TGTGCCAGCAGCATAGGACAGGCTTATTCCTACGAGCAGTACTTC.

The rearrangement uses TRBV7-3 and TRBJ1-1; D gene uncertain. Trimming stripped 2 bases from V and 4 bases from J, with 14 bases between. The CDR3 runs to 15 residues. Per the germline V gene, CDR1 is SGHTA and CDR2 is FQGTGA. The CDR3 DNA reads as TGTGCCAGCAGCTTAGAAGGGTGGGAAGGCACTGAAGCTTTCTTT. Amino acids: CASSLEGWEGTEAFF.

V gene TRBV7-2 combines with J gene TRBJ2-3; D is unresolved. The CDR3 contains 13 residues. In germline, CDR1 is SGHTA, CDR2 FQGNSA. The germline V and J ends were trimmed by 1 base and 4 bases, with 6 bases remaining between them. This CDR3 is CASSLVTSDTQYF. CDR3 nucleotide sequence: TGTGCCAGCAGCTTAGTGACTTCAGATACGCAGTATTTT. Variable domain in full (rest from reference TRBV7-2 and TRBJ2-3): GAGVSQSPSNKVTEKGKDVELRCDPISGHTALYWYRQSLGQGLEFLIYFQGNSAPDKSGLPSDRFSAERTGGSVSTLTIQRTQQEDSAVYLCASSLVTSDTQYFGPGTRLTVL.

The CDR3 nucleotides are TGTGCCAGCAGCTCGGACAATGGCTACACCTTC. Translating it yields CASSSDNGYTF. This rearrangement joins TRBV5-8 to TRBJ1-2; tentatively, D is TRBD1 (5 bases). V shed 3 bases and J shed 6 bases, with 6 bases lying between them. The CDR3 runs to 11 residues. Germline CDR1 and CDR2: SGHTS and YDEGEE.